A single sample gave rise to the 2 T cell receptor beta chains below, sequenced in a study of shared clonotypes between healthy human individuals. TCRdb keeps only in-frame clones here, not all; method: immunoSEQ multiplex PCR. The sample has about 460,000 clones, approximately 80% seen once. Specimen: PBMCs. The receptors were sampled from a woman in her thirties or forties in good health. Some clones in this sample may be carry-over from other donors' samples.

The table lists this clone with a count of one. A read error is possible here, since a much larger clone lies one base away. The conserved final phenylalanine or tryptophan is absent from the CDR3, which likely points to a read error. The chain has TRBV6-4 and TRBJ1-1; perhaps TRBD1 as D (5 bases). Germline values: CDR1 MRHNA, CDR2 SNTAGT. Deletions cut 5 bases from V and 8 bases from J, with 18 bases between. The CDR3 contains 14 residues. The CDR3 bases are TGTGCCAGCAGTCTAAACGGACAATCCCACGAAGCTTTCTCT. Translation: CASSLNGQSHEAFS.

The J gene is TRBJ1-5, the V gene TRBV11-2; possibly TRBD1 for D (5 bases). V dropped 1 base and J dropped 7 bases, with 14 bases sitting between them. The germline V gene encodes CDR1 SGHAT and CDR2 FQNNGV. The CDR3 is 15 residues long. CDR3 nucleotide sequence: TGTGCCAGCAGCTTAGGGCACGTGGGGGTCCAGCCCCAGCATTTT. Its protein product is CASSLGHVGVQPQHF.